This T cell receptor (beta chain) came from a study of blood T cell repertoires in COVID-19 (dated by TCRdb to 2019 to 2021). Some background on the complete study: Samples from collaborators originated in the United States, Italy and Spain and spanned both the acute and convalescent phases of COVID-19. The material from the prospective study consisted of cDNA or gDNA derived from T cells, B-cell-depleted T cells, or PBMCs. Deeply sampled blood TCRbeta repertoires from subjects exposed to, actively infected with, or recovered from COVID-19 were included in the dataset. The repertoires were released in a freely available public database intended as a resource for research on the immune response to SARS-CoV-2. The samples were drawn from the first 160 participants of the ongoing ImmuneRACE study and from 1,254 subjects provided by 6 global collaborators. A de-identified subject ID, COVID-19 status, age in years and sex were almost always included in the sample metadata. Where available, HLA class I and class II types were obtained from metadata supplied by the sample provider rather than from assay-based typing.

The immunoSEQ Assay, a bias-controlled multiplex PCR, was used to amplify TCRbeta CDR3 regions from genomic DNA. In the paper's pipeline: The number of nucleated cells in each sample was estimated from the amplification of reference gene primers within the assay. To quantify the absolute abundance of each unique TCRbeta CDR3 rearrangement, sequence reads were collapsed and filtered. For each sample, productive Simpson clonality was calculated by taking the square root of Simpson's diversity index across productive rearrangements. In its TCRdb copy, this immuneACCESS table keeps in-frame sequences only and misses some clones. Where compared with another copy, unresolved V genes explain less than half of these, and the others have no known cause. That table furnishes V, J and clone size, whereas the DNA furnished D and trimming. Present in this sample are about 110,000 clones, about 86% of which were seen just once. In total, the top ten clones hold 37% of the sample.

The research as a whole found: Clinical and demographic metadata were provided uncurated, with the amount varying by source and participant.

Collaborating institutions collected whole blood in K2EDTA tubes following their own protocols. For TCRbeta analysis, collaborators shipped samples in one of three forms: frozen whole blood, isolated PBMCs, or DNA extracted from either of those sample types. V loses 4 bases at its end and J loses 3 bases; junction bases beyond the gene matches: 10. As encoded in the germline V gene (reference sequence), CDR1 is LNHNV while CDR2 is YYDKDF. The CDR3 sequence holds 16 residues, the cysteine and phenylalanine included. Only CDR3 DNA remains: 48 bases, in frame from the first base. With regard to this clone: Its antigen is still unknown. There are no base qualities to consult, and no much larger clone falls within one base.

The sequence was obtained from a man older than 75 with acute or convalescent COVID-19. The sample was peripheral blood. The chain is assembled from TRBV15 and TRBJ1-2, and 8 junction bases match TRBD1. The sequenced DNA is TGTGCCACCAGCAAAGATGGTAGACAGGGGTACTATGGCTACACCTTC. This translates into CATSKDGRQGYYGYTF.